This T cell receptor beta chain was observed in a study of CD8 T cells in ankylosing spondylitis. Study-wide results and caveats: Ankylosing spondylitis blood appeared to carry a characteristic TCR beta motif of roughly eight highly homologous variants. Disease-linked clones reportedly showed significant enrichment in matched ankylosing spondylitis synovial fluid.

TCRdb independently ran MiXCR on the 5' RACE reads; one entry per CDR3 protein. This repertoire shows some 800,000 distinct CDR3 sequences, approximately 12% found once; its top ten account for about 0.5%. The CDR3 runs 15 residues. V was cut by 3 bases and J by 4 bases, with 17 bases left in between. Germline CDR1 reads DFQATT; CDR2 reads SNEGSKA (reference sequence). This clonotype showed up many times. Antigen: not known. Sequencing was done on a sample of blood, either unsorted or a sorted T cell fraction (not recorded which). The chain links TRBV20-1 to TRBJ2-3; no firm D call. The clonotype was recovered from a male donor with ankylosing spondylitis. In DNA, the CDR3 is TGCAGTGCTAGTGGGCTATCGAAAGGTGCAGATACGCAGTATTTT. Amino acid sequence: CSASGLSKGADTQYF.